Sequencing of this T cell receptor beta chain was carried out in a study of cytomegalovirus exposure and HLA in healthy donors. 60 Vbeta and 13 Jbeta primers were used in PCR. The repertoire was sequenced with immunoSEQ multiplex PCR; TCRdb's copy has only in-frame clones and lacks some. The sample lists some 130,000 clones; about 75% were seen once. The germline gives CDR1 MDHEN, CDR2 SYDVKM. V was pared by 8 bases and J by 4 bases, with 7 bases of the junction left unmatched. CDR3 length equals 15 residues. V gene TRBV28 combines with J gene TRBJ1-5; 11 nucleotides align to TRBD1. This TCR was recovered from a young man in good health and CMV-seronegative. Sequenced: PBMCs. In DNA, the CDR3 is TGTGCCAGCGGGGGCGGGACAGGGGGGAATCAGCCCCAGCATTTT. It codes for CASGGGTGGNQPQHF.